The clone carrying this TCR beta chain was counted a single time. Authors' data handling: Reference gene primers were amplified, and this amplification served to estimate nucleated cell counts. Method: immunoSEQ multiplex PCR; TCRdb's copy keeps in-frame clones and lacks some. The DNA was the basis for D and trimming; V, J and clone size are from that table. The repertoire consists of approximately 89,000 clones, with 75% to 90% occurring once and the leading ten covering approximately 13%. This entry belongs to a study of blood T cell repertoires in COVID-19. Whole-study context: Italy, Spain and the United States were the sources of the convalescent and acute COVID-19 samples. PBMCs, B-cell-depleted T cells, or T cells were the source of the cDNA or gDNA that made up the material.

CDR3 size: 15 residues. Trimming took 0 bases from V and 2 from J, leaving 8 bases between them. Germline CDR1 and CDR2: KGHSH and LQKENI. Sample: peripheral blood. The chain joins TRBV18 to TRBJ1-3, with unresolved D. The sequence was collected from a human donor in a cohort sampled during active COVID-19. The CDR3: CASSPPTGPGNTIYF. The CDR3 DNA is TGTGCCAGCTCACCACCTACGGGTCCTGGAAACACCATATATTTT.